By share, the clone carrying this T cell receptor (beta chain) counts as medium-sized. V was pared by 2 bases and J by 5 bases, with 6 bases between. CDR3 length equals 13 residues. Germline V gene sequence: CDR1 MNHNS, CDR2 SASEGT. This sample is part of a study of metastatic and nonmetastatic thyroid tumors. Study in general: For malignant and benign thyroid patients, tumor or nodule tissue and blood were the sources whose repertoires were compared.

Until they underwent thyroid surgery, no patient had received any treatment. Using MiXCR, TCRdb reanalyzed the PCR reads. The sample contains about 16,000 clones, over 25% of which appear only once. The TCR sequence derives from a male donor with papillary thyroid cancer or a benign thyroid nodule (not recorded which). Some clones in this sample may be carry-over from other donors' samples. The sample comprised tumor tissue. The chain carries TRBV6-1 and TRBJ2-2; possibly TRBD1 or TRBD2 for D (5 bases each). The CDR3 loop reads CASSEWGTGELFF. The DNA for the CDR3 is TGTGCCAGCAGTGAATGGGGGACCGGGGAGCTGTTTTTT.